This entry is about one T cell receptor beta chain. Its recognized antigen is unknown. No much larger clonotype is one base removed from it; base qualities were not supplied. The data were obtained in a study of blood T cell repertoires in COVID-19 (dated by TCRdb to the early 2020s). Describing the broader study: Samples from collaborators originated in the United States, Italy and Spain and spanned both the acute and convalescent phases of COVID-19. The material from the prospective study consisted of cDNA or gDNA derived from T cells, B-cell-depleted T cells, or PBMCs. Deeply sampled blood TCRbeta repertoires from subjects exposed to, actively infected with, or recovered from COVID-19 were included in the dataset. The repertoires were released in a freely available public database meant as a resource for research on the immune response to SARS-CoV-2. The samples were drawn from two sources: the first 160 participants of the ongoing ImmuneRACE study, and about 1,300 subjects contributed by 6 global collaborators. A de-identified subject ID, COVID-19 status, age in years and sex were almost always included in the sample metadata. HLA class I and class II types, where available, came from metadata supplied by the sample provider rather than from assay-based typing. Broader findings and caveats from the paper: Clinical and demographic metadata were provided uncurated, with the amount varying by source and participant.

One collaborating source in Seattle enrolled patients during active infection and followed them longitudinally through the course of disease. Each collaborating institution followed its own protocols to collect whole blood in K2EDTA tubes. For TCRbeta analysis, collaborators shipped samples in one of three forms: frozen whole blood, isolated PBMCs, or DNA extracted from either of those sample types. TCRbeta CDR3 regions were amplified from genomic DNA by means of the immunoSEQ Assay, a bias-controlled multiplex PCR. Per the authors' processing: Nucleated cell counts per sample were estimated from amplification of reference gene primers within the assay. To quantify the absolute abundance of each unique TCRbeta CDR3 rearrangement, sequence reads were collapsed and filtered. Productive Simpson clonality was computed per sample as the square root of Simpson's diversity index over productive rearrangements. TCRdb obtained this table from immuneACCESS and retained in-frame rearrangements with V and J assigned. These tables miss some clones; where compared with another copy, unresolved V genes account for less than half of the shortfall, and the remainder is unexplained. V, J and clone size are taken as reported in that table, and D and trimming were inferred from the DNA itself. The sample table shows 75,000 to 85,000 clones, and 70% to 90% are seen once. About 10% of the sample belongs to the ten largest clones.

CDR1 and CDR2 were assigned from the germline V gene as MGHRA and YSYEKL. From the cysteine through the phenylalanine, the CDR3 covers 19 amino acids. Of all the DNA, just the CDR3 is kept, 57 bases in frame from base 1. Relative to germline, V is missing 1 base and J is missing 5 bases, with 13 bases of the junction outside any gene match. The chain was built from TRBV4-1 and TRBJ1-6; a stretch of 8 junction bases matches TRBD1. The origin of this receptor is a man aged 55 to 70 with COVID-19, enrolled during active disease. Sequences were obtained from peripheral blood. The nucleotides are TGCGCCAGCAGCCAAGTTAATTTTGGCAGGGGGCGGAATAATTCACCCCTCCACTTT. It codes for CASSQVNFGRGRNNSPLHF.